This TCR beta chain was sequenced during a study of T cells in women clearing cervical HPV infection. The overall study: Case blood drawn at lesion detection; control blood after infection cleared.

Findings of the study overall: CIN3+ cases had significantly higher TCR richness than controls; evenness did not differ.

With respect to this clone: Antigen unknown.

TCRdb's copy holds only in-frame clones and misses some; the assay was immunoSEQ multiplex PCR. This table holds about 33,000 clones. The clonotype was recovered from a woman aged 18 to 75 with a cervical HPV16 infection that either progressed to CIN3+ or cleared (not recorded which). What was sequenced was blood buffy coat.

CDR3 protein: CSAPRADHTDTQYF. The sequenced part of the CDR3 DNA is TGCAGTGCCCCGAGAGCGGACCACACAGATACG. The chain joins TRBV20-1 to TRBJ2-3, with D possibly matching TRBD2 (5 bases). The sequence runs out 3 residues before the end of the CDR3; the remainder is reconstructed from the germline J gene. V lost 6 bases and J lost 2, with 15 bases in between. Germline CDR1 DFQATT, CDR2 SNEGSKA (reference sequence). This CDR3 has 14 amino acids.